This TCR beta chain appears in the sequencing data of a study of shared clonotypes between healthy human individuals (dated by TCRdb to between 2020 and 2021). With regard to the full study: Two women and a few men aged 18 to 49 years were included in the cohort. For each donor, three plates each were used for CD4 naive and CD4 memory, two plates were used for CD8 naive, and one plate was used for CD8 memory. Different laboratories and diverse techniques were used to prepare libraries and sequence TCR repertoires, to increase sequencing depth and limit assay-specific biases. Between about 0.8 and 9 billion PBMCs per donor were obtained by leukapheresis. To estimate repertoire size and how much clonotypes are shared between individuals, the study performed deep sequencing of blood TCR repertoires from roughly five healthy adults.

The donors were healthy, HIV-negative adults who had no recently reported acute infections or vaccinations. Every donor was a Caucasian adult residing in Nashville, Tennessee, USA. Magnetic negative selection was used to enrich CD4+ T cells, after which naive cells were positively selected on CD45RA and the negative fraction became the memory subset. Blood was collected by leukapheresis, and PBMCs were isolated by Ficoll-Histopaque density gradient centrifugation and then cryopreserved in liquid nitrogen vapor phase. Purity and quantity of every magnetically sorted T cell population were checked by analytical flow cytometry. Genomic DNA was isolated from every sorted fraction and measured by UV absorbance on a Nanodrop 2000c. General conclusions and limits of the study: Naive subsets generally had larger estimated clonotype richness than memory subsets. About 5% of naive CD4, 3.5% of naive CD8, around 2.3% of memory CD4, and 0.35% to 0.4% of memory CD8 clonotypes were shared across several donors. Sampling was restricted to blood, and TCR repertoires in tissues likely differ from the TCR repertoires found in blood. Compared with non-shared clonotypes, clonotypes shared by all four sorted-subset donors had higher generation probabilities. Pairwise subsampling indicated that sequencing depth was expected to affect the degree of clonotype sharing among donors. Rarefaction of sorted-subset datasets indicated incomplete sequencing despite the large sequencing depth. Because the study included only a small number of donors, the genetic and exposure-history diversity represented was limited.

As regards this clone: Which antigen it targets is not known. The sample holds no much larger clone one base away, and base qualities are not on file.

Its CDR3 holds 14 amino acids, cysteine through phenylalanine. Just CDR3 DNA is preserved here, 42 bases in frame from base 1. Trimming takes 0 bases from V and 10 bases from J, and the germline ends sit 13 bases apart. From the germline V gene, CDR1 is SGHVS and CDR2 is FQNEAQ. Using the deep immunoSEQ assay, multiplex PCR amplified TCR CDR3 regions from genomic DNA. For each cell subset, the extracted genomic DNA was distributed evenly across all wells of several immunoSEQ 96-well plates, and each plate served as one replicate. For sorted subsets, 200 to 250 ng genomic DNA, equal to about 30,000 T cell genomes, was loaded into each replicate PCR. The purified libraries were quantified using a Qubit 3.0 fluorometer, sized with a Bioanalyzer 2100, and then quantified again using the KAPA Library Quantification kit. A separate single-read 150-cycle Illumina NextSeq 550 flow cell was used to sequence each immunoSEQ 96-well plate. The source study handled its data this way. Because the immunoSEQ output included only junctional sequences and no quality scores, the filtering could not be the same as the filtering used for full-length reads. To assign V/J genes and CDR3, sequences were annotated against IMGT germline references using PyIR, a Python wrapper for IgBLAST v1.9. Reads were filtered out if the reads had weak V/J assignments (E-value above 1e-6), no CDR3, stop codons, out-of-frame junctions, or ambiguous translated residues. V3J clonotypes were defined by identical inferred V gene, J gene, and CDR3 amino acid sequence. The percentage overlap between two repertoires was calculated by dividing the number of shared unique clonotypes by the size of the smaller repertoire. Richness of each repertoire was evaluated using RTK rarefaction, the Chao1 estimator, and Recon v2.1 estimates of unobserved clonotypes. For all TCRbeta clonotypes obtained by the gDNA method from a few donors, generation probabilities were computed with OLGA. TCRdb took this table from immuneACCESS and kept in-frame rearrangements with V and J called. Such tables lack part of the clones; where checked against another copy, unresolved V genes explain under half of the gap, and the rest is unexplained. V, J and clone size reflect that table, while D and trimming were determined from the DNA. A total of over 1.5 million clones appear in this sample, 95% to 99% of them only once. The top ten clonotypes cover roughly 0.4% of the sample.

Sequencing input: naive CD4+ T cells sorted from blood. The sample's cell subset or site label, in plain terms: CD45RA+ positively selected. This clonotype was obtained from a man aged 25-45 years in good health. The chain is made from TRBV7-8 and TRBJ1-5, with a tentative D gene TRBD1 over 5 matching bases. CDR3 protein: CASSLASSRDPQHF. The DNA sequence is TGTGCCAGCAGCTTAGCGAGTTCGAGGGACCCCCAGCATTTT.